This TCR beta chain appears in the sequencing data of a study of blood T cell repertoires in COVID-19. This clone was detected once. Profiled with immunoSEQ multiplex PCR; TCRdb holds only in-frame clones, not every one. This sample has hundreds of thousands of clones, with around 87% found just once. CDR3 length: 13 amino acids. CDR1 is SGHRS and CDR2 is YFSETQ in the germline V gene. V lost 7 bases to trimming and J lost 3 bases, with 12 bases between them. Material: PBMCs or T cells enriched from blood (not recorded which). The receptor was isolated from a woman under 30 with acute COVID-19. The chain employs TRBV5-1 and TRBJ2-3; no reliable D call. The CDR3 DNA reads as TGCGCCAGCTCGTACGACGGGACAGATACGCAGTATTTT. Translated: CASSYDGTDTQYF. Using reference TRBV5-1 and TRBJ2-3 for the parts outside the CDR3, the full variable domain is KAGVTQTPRYLIKTRGQQVTLSCSPISGHRSVSWYQQTPGQGLQFLFEYFSETQRNKGNFPGRFSGRQFSNSRSEMNVSTLELGDSALYLCASSYDGTDTQYFGPGTRLTVL.